Below, 17 T cell receptor beta chains from the same sample are listed, as sequenced in a study of patients and donors after allogeneic stem cell transplantation. Each CDR3 protein is one row after TCRdb ran MiXCR on the RT-PCR reads. The sample comprises 70,000 to 100,000 distinct CDR3 sequences, around 5% of which are singletons, and 2.6% rests with the top ten. Sequenced input: blood, either unsorted or a sorted T cell fraction (not recorded which). The origin of the receptors is a human donor who was either an allogeneic HSCT recipient or a stem cell or donor lymphocyte infusion donor (not recorded which). It is not recorded whose cells these are; they may come from a transplant donor.

This clonotype was counted at least ten times. The chain couples TRBV11-2 to TRBJ1-5; tentatively, D is TRBD1 (5 bases). Trimming cost V 1 base and J 2 bases, with 12 bases left between them. From germline, CDR1 is SGHAT and CDR2 FQNNGV. The CDR3 has 16 amino acids. The CDR3 loop reads CASSLGVRAGNQPQHF. The CDR3 region has the DNA TGTGCCAGCAGCTTAGGAGTCAGGGCGGGCAATCAGCCCCAGCATTTT.

In nucleotides, the CDR3 is TGTGCCACCGCCTTCCTCCCGGACGGATCCTACGAGCAGTACTTC. Translated: CATAFLPDGSYEQYF. This chain joins TRBV27 and TRBJ2-7; D remains ambiguous. The CDR3 consists of 15 residues. The germline V gene encodes CDR1 MNHEY and CDR2 SMNVEV (reference sequence). V lost 10 bases to trimming and J lost 1 base, with 20 bases between them.

This clonotype occurred many times. The CDR3, as DNA: TGCAGCGGCTTCGCTAGCGGGGGGACCTTTGAGAGCTCTGGGGCCAACGTCCTGACTTTC. It codes for CSGFASGGTFESSGANVLTF. J is TRBJ2-6 and V is TRBV29-1; TRBD2 matches at 11 bases. Germline V gene lookup returns CDR1 SQVTM and CDR2 ANQGSEA. The CDR3 length is 20 residues. V was clipped by 7 bases and J by 0 bases; unmatched bases: 17.

This clonotype showed up many times. The gene calls are TRBV6-1 and TRBJ1-2; D possibly corresponds to TRBD1 (6 bases). Trimming pared 5 bases from V and 6 bases from J, leaving 16 bases between. Germline V gene lookup returns CDR1 MNHNS and CDR2 SASEGT. There are 14 residues in the CDR3. As DNA, the CDR3 is TGTGCCAGCAGTCGGACAGAAGTTTTAGATGGCTACACCTTC. Translation gives CASSRTEVLDGYTF.

This clonotype was observed many times. V gene TRBV6-5 combines with J gene TRBJ1-4; no reliable D call. V was clipped by 2 bases and J by 0 bases, with 4 bases between them. The CDR3 length is 14 residues. Per germline, CDR1 MNHEY and CDR2 SVGAGI. The CDR3 nucleotides are TGTGCCAGCAGTTACGGGACAACTAATGAAAAACTGTTTTTT. It translates to CASSYGTTNEKLFF.

This clonotype was seen repeatedly, ten times or more. The chain carries TRBV20-1 and TRBJ1-2, with TRBD1 identical over 7 bases. This CDR3 has 21 residues. CDR1 DFQATT and CDR2 SNEGSKA come from the germline V gene (reference sequence). V dropped 0 bases and J dropped 0; count of bases not matched to a gene: 22. The CDR3 DNA sequence: TGCAGTGCTAGAGATCAGGTGGACTTTAGGGACAGCCTAGGGACTAACTATGGCTACACCTTC. It encodes CSARDQVDFRDSLGTNYGYTF.

This clonotype has more than one count but fewer than ten. The genes are TRBV7-3 and TRBJ2-7; D may correspond to TRBD1 or TRBD2 (6 bases each). The germline V and J ends were trimmed by 1 base and 4 bases, with 23 bases remaining between them. CDR1 and CDR2 (germline): SGHTA, FQGTGA. The length of the CDR3 is 18 residues. CDR3 DNA: TGTGCCAGCAGCTTAAGGGGGGCCATGTGGGGGGCCGGGTACGAGCAGTACTTC. Encoded protein: CASSLRGAMWGAGYEQYF.

This clonotype showed up many times. The chain combines TRBV9 with TRBJ2-5; D is ambiguous. Germline CDR1 reads SGDLS; CDR2 reads YYNGEE. The CDR3 contains 11 residues. The V and J ends lost 9 bases and 1 base respectively, with 7 bases between them. The CDR3: CAINSQETQYF. In nucleotides, the CDR3 is TGTGCCATCAACAGCCAAGAGACCCAGTACTTC.

This clonotype was seen many times. This chain uses TRBV7-3 with TRBJ2-3, with a possible D match to TRBD2 (6 bases). Trimming took 5 bases from V and 4 from J, leaving 10 bases between them. CDR1 SGHTA and CDR2 FQGTGA come from the germline V gene. The CDR3 spans 13 residues. CDR3 region: CASSTGVADTQYF. The CDR3 DNA is TGTGCCAGCAGCACGGGAGTCGCAGATACGCAGTATTTT.

This clonotype was counted ten times or more. The chain carries TRBV7-2 and TRBJ1-5; D unresolved. The germline V gene has CDR1 SGHTA and CDR2 FQGNSA. This CDR3 contains 13 residues. V was clipped by 1 base and J by 5 bases, with 6 bases between them. Here the CDR3 reads CASSLGRDQPQHF. CDR3 DNA sequence: TGTGCCAGCAGCTTAGGTAGGGATCAGCCCCAGCATTTT.

This clonotype was seen ten or more times. The rearrangement links TRBV3-1 to TRBJ1-6; TRBD1 might be the D (6 bases). CDR1 is LGHDT, CDR2 YNNKEL, per germline (reference sequence). Trimming pared 4 bases from V and 16 bases from J, leaving 17 bases between. The CDR3 is 13 amino acids. This CDR3 reads CASSPDRSTALHF. DNA for the CDR3: TGTGCCAGCAGCCCTGACAGGTCCACCGCACTCCACTTT. Full variable domain (missing parts from reference TRBV3-1 and TRBJ1-6): DTAVSQTPKYLVTQMGNDKSIKCEQNLGHDTMYWYKQDSKKFLKIMFSYNNKELIINETVPNRFSPKSPDKAHLNLHINSLELGDSAVYFCASSPDRSTALHFGNGTRLTVT.

This clonotype has just a few counts. This chain connects TRBV27 to TRBJ1-1; no reliable D call. Germline CDR1 reads MNHEY; CDR2 reads SMNVEV (reference sequence). V was cut by 8 bases and J by 1 base, with 17 bases left in between. This CDR3 spans 15 amino acids. DNA of the CDR3: TGTGCCAGCCATACAGTGTTACTAACGAACACTGAAGCTTTCTTT. Protein: CASHTVLLTNTEAFF.

This clonotype came up many times. The chain has TRBV5-1 and TRBJ2-3; 10 bases align to TRBD1. Per the germline V gene, CDR1 is SGHRS and CDR2 is YFSETQ. This CDR3 contains 15 residues. V lost 3 bases to trimming and J lost 4 bases; unmatched junction nucleotides: 5. As DNA, the CDR3 is TGCGCCAGCAGCTCGGGACAGGGGATGGCAGATACGCAGTATTTT. Encoded protein: CASSSGQGMADTQYF.

This clonotype came up many times. The chain employs TRBV11-1 and TRBJ1-2, with unresolved D. Trimming cost V 2 bases and J 6 bases, with 7 bases left between them. The germline gives CDR1 SGHAT, CDR2 FQDESV (reference sequence). The CDR3 loop spans 12 amino acids. This CDR3 reads CASSLFGDGYTF. In DNA, the CDR3 is TGTGCCAGCAGCTTATTCGGGGATGGCTACACCTTC.

The rearrangement joins TRBV19 to TRBJ2-3; D gene ambiguous. V was shortened by 3 bases and J by 6 bases, with 10 bases between the two germline ends. CDR3 length: 13 residues. CDR1 and CDR2 from the germline V gene are LNHDA and SQIVND (reference sequence). CDR3 coding DNA: TGTGCCAGTAGTATCAGGAGAAGGGATACGCAGTATTTT. It specifies CASSIRRRDTQYF.

The rearrangement links TRBV18 to TRBJ2-5; TRBD2 might be the D (6 bases). The CDR3 sequence is 13 residues long. Germline lookup yields CDR1 KGHSH and CDR2 LQKENI. Trimming removed 6 bases from V and 1 base from J, with 9 bases in between. The CDR3: CASSGGSQETQYF. CDR3 nucleotide sequence: TGTGCCAGCTCTGGGGGGAGCCAAGAGACCCAGTACTTC.

This clonotype appeared many times. This chain connects TRBV5-1 to TRBJ2-1; D gene ambiguous. With 1 base removed from V and 3 bases from J, the gap between germline ends came to 11 bases. The CDR3 is made up of 15 amino acids. Germline values: CDR1 SGHRS, CDR2 YFSETQ. CDR3 DNA: TGCGCCAGCAGCTTGTTTCAGTCCGACTACAATGAGCAGTTCTTC. As protein: CASSLFQSDYNEQFF.